This TCR beta chain was observed in a study of vaccination effects on CD4 cells after COVID-19. On the study more broadly: Samples were taken post-vaccine, and their median timing was 72 days after the second dose.

About this clone: Its target is not known.

The CDR3 is made up of 14 amino acids. Germline lookup yields CDR1 LNHDA and CDR2 SQIVND (reference sequence). Losses at the gene ends were 5 bases for V and 1 base for J; bases not matched to a gene: 3. Viral peptide pools were used in the ViraFEST assay to expand antigen-specific CD4+ T cells, and sequencing came afterward. The culture ran for about eleven days before CD4+ T cells were isolated. All participants had two doses of either the BNT162b2 or mRNA-1273 vaccine. People in the vaccine group had not been infected with SARS-CoV-2 before, and their nucleocapsid antibodies were negative. A few million PBMC per well were cultured with around 10 IU/ml IL-2 and roughly 10 ug/ml peptides. The repertoire was sequenced with immunoSEQ multiplex PCR; TCRdb's copy has only in-frame clones and lacks some. The table has roughly 24,000 clones, more than 60% seen once. Whole-study findings and limits: Common cold coronavirus cross-reactivity was shown by only 1 of 255 vaccine-induced clones in healthy vaccinees.

The sequenced sample was CD4+ T cells from PBMCs cultured with HCoV-NL63 spike peptides, obtained after COVID-19 vaccination. This TCR was recovered from a human donor who received a COVID-19 vaccine. V and J are TRBV19 and TRBJ1-2, with TRBD1 identical over 8 bases. The CDR3 sequence is CASSPGQGNYGYTF. In DNA form, the CDR3 reads TGTGCCAGTAGTCCCGGACAGGGTAACTATGGCTACACCTTC. The variable domain in full, with the rest retrieved from reference TRBV19 and TRBJ1-2, is DGGITQSPKYLFRKEGQNVTLSCEQNLNHDAMYWYRQDPGQGLRLIYYSQIVNDFQKGDIAEGYSVSREKKESFPLTVTSAQKNPTAFYLCASSPGQGNYGYTFGSGTRLTVV.